This TCR beta chain is from a study of blood T cell repertoires in COVID-19. The CDR3 covers 13 residues. The germline V gene has CDR1 SNHLY and CDR2 FYNNEI. V trimming: 11 bases; J trimming: 1 base; junction bases outside the gene matches: 7. Sequenced by immunoSEQ multiplex PCR; TCRdb stores in-frame clones only, minus some. The sample shows about 170,000 clones, approximately 86% of them seen only once. This clone has just one count. The clonotype was recovered from a woman older than 75 with active or convalescent COVID-19. The chain links TRBV2 to TRBJ1-1, with TRBD1 matching 7 bases. What was sequenced was peripheral blood. DNA for the CDR3: TGTGCCGGGTCGGGGACAGCGAACACTGAAGCTTTCTTT. Amino acid sequence: CAGSGTANTEAFF.